Given below is one T cell receptor (beta chain) in context. This specimen comes from a study of T cell changes during pregnancy in multiple sclerosis. Only in-frame clones appear in the TCRdb table, and some are missing; sequencing was by immunoSEQ multiplex PCR. The sample has about 73,000 clones, about 92% seen once. V lost 5 bases and J 4 bases, leaving 9 bases between the germline ends. There are 13 residues in the CDR3. The germline V gene has CDR1 SGHTA and CDR2 FQGNSA. The receptor was derived from a female donor in good health, enrolled as a control in a pregnancy study. Sample: peripheral blood, taken in the third trimester of pregnancy. V is TRBV7-2 and J is TRBJ1-3; no clear D gene. CDR3 in DNA: TGTGCCAGCAGCCTGGAGTTGGGAAACACCATATATTTT. It translates to CASSLELGNTIYF.